The sequence of this TCR beta chain was determined in a study of cytomegalovirus exposure and HLA in healthy donors. The ends lost 5 bases at V and 5 bases at J; junction bases unmatched: 11. In germline, CDR1 is SGHRS, CDR2 YFSETQ. CDR3 length: 15 amino acids. The PCR was carried out with 60 Vbeta primers and 13 Jbeta primers. Sequencing was performed with immunoSEQ multiplex PCR; in TCRdb, only in-frame clones are kept and a portion is missing. This sample has 170,000 or so clones, with approximately 80% found just once. J is TRBJ1-1 and V is TRBV5-1, with TRBD1 matching over 8 bases. The clonotype originates from a man aged 18 to 30 in good health and CMV-seronegative. Sample: PBMCs. CDR3 coding DNA: TGCGCCAGCAGGGGCGGACAGGGATGGAGGACTGAAGCTTTCTTT. Translation gives CASRGGQGWRTEAFF.